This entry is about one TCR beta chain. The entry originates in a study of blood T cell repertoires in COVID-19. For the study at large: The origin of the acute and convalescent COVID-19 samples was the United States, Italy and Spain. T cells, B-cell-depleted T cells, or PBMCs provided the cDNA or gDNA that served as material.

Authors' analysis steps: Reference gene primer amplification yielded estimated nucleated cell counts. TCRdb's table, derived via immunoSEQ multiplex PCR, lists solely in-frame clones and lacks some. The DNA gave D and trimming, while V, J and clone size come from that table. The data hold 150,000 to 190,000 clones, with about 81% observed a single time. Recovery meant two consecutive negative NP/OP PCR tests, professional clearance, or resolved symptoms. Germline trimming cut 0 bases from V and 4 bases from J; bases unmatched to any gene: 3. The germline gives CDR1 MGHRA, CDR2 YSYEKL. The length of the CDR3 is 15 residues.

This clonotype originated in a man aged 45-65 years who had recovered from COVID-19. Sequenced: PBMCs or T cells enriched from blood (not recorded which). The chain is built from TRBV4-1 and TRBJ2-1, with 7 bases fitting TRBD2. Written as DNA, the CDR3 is TGCGCCAGCAGCCAAGAGGAGCGGGGTTACAATGAGCAGTTCTTC. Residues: CASSQEERGYNEQFF.